This entry concerns a single T cell receptor (beta chain). The antigen is not known. This specimen comes from a study of cytomegalovirus exposure and HLA in healthy donors. Study-wide results and caveats: According to an earlier analysis, most TCR beta V segments yielded productive rearrangements about 87% or about 30% of the time.

This CDR3 region has 16 residues. Per germline, CDR1 LNHDA and CDR2 SQIVND (reference sequence). With 3 bases removed from V and 6 bases from J, the gap between germline ends came to 21 bases. The study ran its PCR with 60 Vbeta and 13 Jbeta primers. In the original processing: An analysis that came later counted 80 million or so unique TCR beta chains, 9 million to 12 million shared. Sequencing was performed with immunoSEQ multiplex PCR; in TCRdb, only in-frame clones are kept and a portion is missing. V and J calls and clone size are copied from that table; D and trimming were computed from the DNA. The table includes tens of thousands of clones, 70% to 85% detected once.

The specimen was PBMCs. The chain links TRBV19 to TRBJ2-7; possibly TRBD1 for D (5 bases). This receptor was identified in a woman aged 18-29 years in good health and CMV-seropositive. The DNA of the CDR3 is TGTGCCAGTAGTATCCACCAGGGCCTATCGGTCTGCGAGCAGTACTTC. It is translated as CASSIHQGLSVCEQYF.